The T cell receptor (beta chain) described here comes from a study of T-cell reconstitution after alpha-beta-depleted transplantation in children. Trimming took 7 bases from V and 10 from J; bases not matched to a gene: 11. The CDR3 is 15 residues long. Germline V gene sequence: CDR1 MDHEN, CDR2 SYDVKM. Remarks on this clonotype: Its target is unknown.

General study findings and limits: Where some patients showed high TCRbeta diversity at day 60, it came from recipient T cells and thymic progenitors that had survived. At the one-year point after transplant, T-cell counts and TCRbeta diversity were found to come mostly from T cells that had been newly produced. Roughly two months post-transplant, alpha-beta T cells reportedly originated from several hundred graft clones that had expanded.

Using unique molecular identifiers, the investigators prepared the TCRbeta library. Using its own MiXCR run on the PCR reads, TCRdb lists one record per CDR3 protein. The sample shows around 230,000 distinct CDR3 sequences, 17% of them seen only once. This sequence joins TRBV28 and TRBJ2-1; TRBD1 aligns across 12 bases. This clonotype was obtained from a male patient between 2 and 10 years old who had a stem cell transplant for acute lymphoblastic leukemia, so the T cells may come from the graft donor. This specimen consisted of PBMCs, mostly from graft donor cells, obtained 360 days after TCRalphabeta/CD19-depleted stem cell transplant. CDR3 loop: CASIPSGQGAGEQFF. CDR3 nucleotides: TGTGCCAGCATTCCTTCGGGACAGGGGGCTGGCGAGCAGTTCTTC.